Listed here is a single TCR beta chain. Its antigen is as yet unknown. Assay used: immunoSEQ multiplex PCR; TCRdb lists only in-frame clones, some missing. The top ten clones hold around 0.76% of a sample with about 100,000 clones, 80% to 90% of them seen once. These data originate in a study of graft-versus-host responses after intestinal transplantation. From germline, CDR1 is SGHNT and CDR2 YYREEE (reference sequence). Trimming shortened V by 0 bases and J by 7 bases, and 11 bases separated the two germline ends. This CDR3 spans 14 amino acids. Study findings and constraints: Among circulating GvH clones, peak levels were associated with early post-transplant declines in HvG clones. Recipient marrow held GvH clones, some first seen in ileum or blood.

The J gene is TRBJ2-1, the V gene TRBV5-4; D assignment may be TRBD1 or TRBD2 (5 bases each). Sequenced material: unstimulated CD4+ T cells sorted from spleen or lymph node cells, taken before transplant. The sequence came from a human donor who was the organ donor for an intestinal transplant. The CDR3, as DNA: TGTGCCAGCAGCTTGGTGGGACGGAGAAATGAGCAGTTCTTC. Translated: CASSLVGRRNEQFF.